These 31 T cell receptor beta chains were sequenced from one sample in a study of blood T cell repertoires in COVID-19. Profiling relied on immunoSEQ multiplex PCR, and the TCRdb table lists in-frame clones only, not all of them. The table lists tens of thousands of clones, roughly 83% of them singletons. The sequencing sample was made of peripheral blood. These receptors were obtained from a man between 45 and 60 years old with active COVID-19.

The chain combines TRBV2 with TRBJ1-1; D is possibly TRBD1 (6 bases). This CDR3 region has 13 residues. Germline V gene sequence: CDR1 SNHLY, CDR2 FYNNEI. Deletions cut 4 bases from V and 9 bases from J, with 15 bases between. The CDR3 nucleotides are TGTGCCAGCAGTGCAGGGGTACGGGGCAAAGCTTTCTTT. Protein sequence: CASSAGVRGKAFF.

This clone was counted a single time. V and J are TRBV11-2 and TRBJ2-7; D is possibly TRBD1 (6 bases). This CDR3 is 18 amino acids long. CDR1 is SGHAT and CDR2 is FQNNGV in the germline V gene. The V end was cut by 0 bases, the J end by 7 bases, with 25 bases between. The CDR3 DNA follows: TGTGCCAGCAGCTTAGAACCACAGGGATGGGGGCCTACGGGTGAGCAGTACTTC. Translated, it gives CASSLEPQGWGPTGEQYF.

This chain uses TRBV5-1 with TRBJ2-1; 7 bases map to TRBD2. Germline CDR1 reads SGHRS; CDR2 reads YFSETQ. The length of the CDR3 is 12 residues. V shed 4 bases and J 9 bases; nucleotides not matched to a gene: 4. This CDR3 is CASSRGEGEQFF. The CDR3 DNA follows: TGCGCCAGCAGCCGGGGGGAGGGTGAGCAGTTCTTC.

CDR3 amino acids: CASSERRPPSTDTQYF. Here the CDR3 DNA reads TGTGCCAGCAGTGAACGGCGGCCGCCGAGCACAGATACGCAGTATTTT. The chain employs TRBV6-1 and TRBJ2-3; no clear D gene. The CDR3 spans 16 residues. Germline V gives CDR1 MNHNS, CDR2 SASEGT. Trimming shortened V by 2 bases and J by 0 bases, and 12 bases separated the two germline ends.

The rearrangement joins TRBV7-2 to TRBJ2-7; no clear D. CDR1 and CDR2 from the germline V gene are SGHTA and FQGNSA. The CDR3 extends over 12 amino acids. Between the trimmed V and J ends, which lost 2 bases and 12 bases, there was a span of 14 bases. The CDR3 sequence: CASSLNTRYRYF. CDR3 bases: TGTGCCAGCAGCTTAAATACGCGGTACCGGTACTTC.

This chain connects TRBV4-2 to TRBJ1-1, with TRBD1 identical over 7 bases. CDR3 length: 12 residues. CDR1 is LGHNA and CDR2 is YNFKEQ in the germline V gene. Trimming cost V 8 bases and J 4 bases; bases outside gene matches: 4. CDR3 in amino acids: CASGGDSTEAFF. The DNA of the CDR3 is TGTGCCAGCGGCGGGGACAGCACTGAAGCTTTCTTT.

The CDR3 bases are TGTGCCAGCAGCTTAGACGAAGGGGGCTCCTACAATGAGCAGTTCTTC. Protein sequence: CASSLDEGGSYNEQFF. The rearrangement joins TRBV5-4 to TRBJ2-1; D possibly corresponds to TRBD1 (6 bases). The CDR3 has 16 residues. Trimming removed 2 bases at V and 0 bases at J, with 12 bases between. Per germline, CDR1 SGHNT and CDR2 YYREEE (reference sequence).

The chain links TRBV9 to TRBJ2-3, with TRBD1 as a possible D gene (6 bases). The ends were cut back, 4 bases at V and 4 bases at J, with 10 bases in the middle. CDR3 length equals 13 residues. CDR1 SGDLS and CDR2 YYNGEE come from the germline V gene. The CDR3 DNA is TGTGCCAGCAGCTTCCAGGGGCCAGATACGCAGTATTTT. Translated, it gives CASSFQGPDTQYF.

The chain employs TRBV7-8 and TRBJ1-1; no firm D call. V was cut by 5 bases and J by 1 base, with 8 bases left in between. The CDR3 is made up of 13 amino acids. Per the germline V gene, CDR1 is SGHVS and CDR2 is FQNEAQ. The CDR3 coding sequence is TGTGCCAGCAGCCCCCTATGGAACACTGAAGCTTTCTTT. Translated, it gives CASSPLWNTEAFF.

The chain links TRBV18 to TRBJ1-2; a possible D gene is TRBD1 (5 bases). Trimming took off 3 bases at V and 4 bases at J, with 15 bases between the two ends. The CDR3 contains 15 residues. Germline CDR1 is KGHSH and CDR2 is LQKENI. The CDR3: CASSPALQGGYGYTF. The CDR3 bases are TGTGCCAGCTCACCCGCCCTTCAGGGAGGCTATGGCTACACCTTC.

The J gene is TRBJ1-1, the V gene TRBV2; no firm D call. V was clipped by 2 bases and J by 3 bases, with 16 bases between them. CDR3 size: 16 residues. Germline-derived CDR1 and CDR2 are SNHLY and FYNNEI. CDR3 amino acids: CASSEMAFGLDTEAFF. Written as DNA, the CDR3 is TGTGCCAGCAGTGAAATGGCCTTTGGCTTGGACACTGAAGCTTTCTTT.

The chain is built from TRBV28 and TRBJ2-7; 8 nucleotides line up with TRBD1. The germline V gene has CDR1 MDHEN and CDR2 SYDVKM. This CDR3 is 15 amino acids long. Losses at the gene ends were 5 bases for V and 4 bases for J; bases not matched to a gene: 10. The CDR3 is CASSPTPDRGYEQYF. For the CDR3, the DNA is TGTGCCAGCAGTCCTACGCCCGACAGGGGATACGAGCAGTACTTC. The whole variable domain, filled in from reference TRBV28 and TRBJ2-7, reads DVKVTQSSRYLVKRTGEKVFLECVQDMDHENMFWYRQDPGLGLRLIYFSYDVKMKEKGDIPEGYSVSREKKERFSLILESASTNQTSMYLCASSPTPDRGYEQYFGPGTRLTVT.

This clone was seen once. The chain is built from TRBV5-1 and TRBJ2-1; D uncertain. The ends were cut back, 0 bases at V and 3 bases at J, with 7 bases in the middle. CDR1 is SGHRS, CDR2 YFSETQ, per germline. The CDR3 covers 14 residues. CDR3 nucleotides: TGCGCCAGCAGCTTGGGGGCAGGCTACAATGAGCAGTTCTTC. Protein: CASSLGAGYNEQFF.

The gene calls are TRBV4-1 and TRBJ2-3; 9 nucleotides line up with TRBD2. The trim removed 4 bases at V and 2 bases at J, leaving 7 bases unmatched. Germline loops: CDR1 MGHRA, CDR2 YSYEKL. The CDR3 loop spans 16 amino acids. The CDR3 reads CASSREPGLATDTQYF. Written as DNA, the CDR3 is TGCGCCAGCAGCCGAGAGCCGGGACTAGCCACAGATACGCAGTATTTT.

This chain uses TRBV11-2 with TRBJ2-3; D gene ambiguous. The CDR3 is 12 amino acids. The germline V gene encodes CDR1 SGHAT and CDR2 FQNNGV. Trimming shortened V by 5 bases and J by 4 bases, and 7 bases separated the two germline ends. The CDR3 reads CASSLRADTQYF. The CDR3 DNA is TGTGCCAGCAGCCTCCGAGCAGATACGCAGTATTTT.

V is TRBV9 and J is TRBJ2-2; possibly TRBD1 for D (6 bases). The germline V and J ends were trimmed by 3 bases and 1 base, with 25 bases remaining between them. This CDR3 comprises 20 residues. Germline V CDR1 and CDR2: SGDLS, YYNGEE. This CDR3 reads CASSAPYRYTDRQNTGELFF. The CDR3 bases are TGTGCCAGCAGCGCCCCCTATAGGTACACGGACAGACAGAACACCGGGGAGCTGTTTTTT.

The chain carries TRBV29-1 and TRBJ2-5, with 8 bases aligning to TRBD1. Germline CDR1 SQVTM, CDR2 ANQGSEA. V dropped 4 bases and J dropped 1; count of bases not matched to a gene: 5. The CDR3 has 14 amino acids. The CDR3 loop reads CSVVPGQGQETQYF. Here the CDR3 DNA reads TGCAGCGTTGTCCCCGGACAGGGCCAAGAGACCCAGTACTTC.

This CDR3 reads CASSPSWTGGFGNTIYF. CDR3 coding DNA: TGTGCCAGCAGCCCCTCTTGGACAGGGGGCTTTGGAAACACCATATATTTT. The gene calls are TRBV7-6 and TRBJ1-3, with 11 bases lining up with TRBD1. The CDR3 extends over 17 amino acids. V lost 5 bases and J lost 3; bases outside the gene matches: 9. Germline CDR1 and CDR2: SGHVS and FNYEAQ.

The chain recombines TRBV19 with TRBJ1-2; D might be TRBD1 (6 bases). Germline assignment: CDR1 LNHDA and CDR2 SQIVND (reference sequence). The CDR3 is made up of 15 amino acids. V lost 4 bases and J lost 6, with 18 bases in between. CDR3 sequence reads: CASSTGGGRSDGYTF. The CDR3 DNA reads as TGTGCCAGTAGTACAGGTGGGGGCAGGTCGGATGGCTACACCTTC.

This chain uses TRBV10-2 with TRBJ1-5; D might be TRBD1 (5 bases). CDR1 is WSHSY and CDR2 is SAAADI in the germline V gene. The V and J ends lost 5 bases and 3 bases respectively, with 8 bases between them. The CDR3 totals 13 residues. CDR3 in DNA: TGCGCCAGCAGTACAGGTACCAATCAGCCCCAGCATTTT. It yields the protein CASSTGTNQPQHF.

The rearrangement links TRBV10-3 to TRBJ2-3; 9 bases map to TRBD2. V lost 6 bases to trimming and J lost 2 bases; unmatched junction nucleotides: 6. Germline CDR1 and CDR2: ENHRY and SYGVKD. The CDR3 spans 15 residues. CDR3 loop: CAISHLAGTTDTQYF. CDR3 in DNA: TGTGCCATCAGCCACCTAGCGGGGACCACAGATACGCAGTATTTT.

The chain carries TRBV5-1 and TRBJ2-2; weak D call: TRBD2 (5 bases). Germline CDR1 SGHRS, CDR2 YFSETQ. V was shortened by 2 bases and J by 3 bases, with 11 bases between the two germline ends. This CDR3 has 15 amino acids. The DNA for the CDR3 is TGCGCCAGCAGCTTCACGACTATTTACACCGGGGAGCTGTTTTTT. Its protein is CASSFTTIYTGELFF.

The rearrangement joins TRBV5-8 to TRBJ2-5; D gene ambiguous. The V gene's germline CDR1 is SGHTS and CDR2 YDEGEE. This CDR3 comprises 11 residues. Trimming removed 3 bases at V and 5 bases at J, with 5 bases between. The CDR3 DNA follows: TGTGCCAGCAGCTGGCCCGAGACCCAGTACTTC. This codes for CASSWPETQYF.

The DNA of the CDR3 is TGCGCCAGCAGTTATAACAGGGGGATTGGTCAGCCCCAGCATTTT. This gives the protein CASSYNRGIGQPQHF. The V call is TRBV10-2, the J call TRBJ1-5, with TRBD1 identical over 8 bases. Germline CDR1 WSHSY, CDR2 SAAADI. V dropped 5 bases and J dropped 6; count of bases not matched to a gene: 9. The CDR3 runs to 15 residues.

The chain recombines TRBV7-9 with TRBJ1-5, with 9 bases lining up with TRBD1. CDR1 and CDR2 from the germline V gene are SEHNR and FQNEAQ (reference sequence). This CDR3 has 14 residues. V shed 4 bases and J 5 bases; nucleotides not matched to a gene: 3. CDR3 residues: CASSSGQGYQPQHF. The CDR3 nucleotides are TGTGCCAGCAGCTCGGGACAGGGCTATCAGCCCCAGCATTTT.

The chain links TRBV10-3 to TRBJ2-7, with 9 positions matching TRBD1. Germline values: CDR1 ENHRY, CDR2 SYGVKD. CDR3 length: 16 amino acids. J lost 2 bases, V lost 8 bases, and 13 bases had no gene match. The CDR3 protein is CAIGALGGTGTYEQYF. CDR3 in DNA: TGTGCCATCGGGGCTTTAGGTGGGACAGGGACCTACGAGCAGTACTTC.

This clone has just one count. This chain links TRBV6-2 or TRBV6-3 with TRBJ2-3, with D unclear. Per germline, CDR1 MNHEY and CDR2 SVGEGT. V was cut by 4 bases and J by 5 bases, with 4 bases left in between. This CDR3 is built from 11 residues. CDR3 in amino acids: CASSSQDTQYF. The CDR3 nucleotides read TGTGCCAGCAGTTCCCAAGATACGCAGTATTTT.

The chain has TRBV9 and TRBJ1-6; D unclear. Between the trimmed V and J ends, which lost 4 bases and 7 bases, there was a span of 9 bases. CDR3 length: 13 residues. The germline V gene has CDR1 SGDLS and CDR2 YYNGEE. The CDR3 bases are TGTGCCAGCAGCCTCGGGTACAATTCACCCCTCCACTTT. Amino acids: CASSLGYNSPLHF.

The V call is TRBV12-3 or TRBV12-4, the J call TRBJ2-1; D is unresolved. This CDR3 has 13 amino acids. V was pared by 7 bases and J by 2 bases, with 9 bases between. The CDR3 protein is CASKDTPYNEQFF. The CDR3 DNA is TGTGCCAGCAAAGACACCCCCTACAATGAGCAGTTCTTC.

CDR3 sequence: CASRATGSEQYF. CDR3 sequence (DNA): TGTGCCAGCAGGGCGACAGGGTCCGAGCAGTACTTC. The J gene is TRBJ2-7, the V gene TRBV12-3 or TRBV12-4, with TRBD1 matching 7 bases. The CDR3 runs to 12 residues. Trimming cost V 6 bases and J 6 bases; bases outside gene matches: 5.

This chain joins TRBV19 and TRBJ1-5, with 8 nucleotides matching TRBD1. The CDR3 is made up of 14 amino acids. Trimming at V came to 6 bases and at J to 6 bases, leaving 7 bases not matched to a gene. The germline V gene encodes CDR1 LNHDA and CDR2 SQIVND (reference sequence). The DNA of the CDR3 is TGTGCCAGTAGCCTAACAGGGGGTAGTCAGCCCCAGCATTTT. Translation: CASSLTGGSQPQHF.